This T cell receptor (beta chain) stems from a study of T-cell reconstitution after alpha-beta-depleted transplantation in children. Researchers prepared the TCRbeta library using unique molecular identifiers, the study reports. Each CDR3 protein is one row after TCRdb ran MiXCR on the PCR reads. The sample contains hundreds of thousands of distinct CDR3 sequences, around 10% of which appear only once. This clonotype has ten or more counts. This receptor was obtained from a male patient between 2 and 10 years old who had a stem cell transplant for chronic granulomatous disease, so the T cells may come from the graft donor. The sequencing here drew on peripheral blood, taken 180 days after TCRalphabeta/CD19-depleted stem cell transplant.

The CDR3 reads CASTDRGVEKLFF. CDR3 nucleotides: TGTGCCAGTACCGACAGGGGAGTTGAAAAACTGTTTTTT. The chain is built from TRBV19 and TRBJ1-4; 8 bases fit TRBD1. The CDR3 sequence is 13 residues long. V shed 7 bases, J shed 7 bases, and the junction held 5 bases outside the gene matches. Germline assignment: CDR1 LNHDA and CDR2 SQIVND (reference sequence).